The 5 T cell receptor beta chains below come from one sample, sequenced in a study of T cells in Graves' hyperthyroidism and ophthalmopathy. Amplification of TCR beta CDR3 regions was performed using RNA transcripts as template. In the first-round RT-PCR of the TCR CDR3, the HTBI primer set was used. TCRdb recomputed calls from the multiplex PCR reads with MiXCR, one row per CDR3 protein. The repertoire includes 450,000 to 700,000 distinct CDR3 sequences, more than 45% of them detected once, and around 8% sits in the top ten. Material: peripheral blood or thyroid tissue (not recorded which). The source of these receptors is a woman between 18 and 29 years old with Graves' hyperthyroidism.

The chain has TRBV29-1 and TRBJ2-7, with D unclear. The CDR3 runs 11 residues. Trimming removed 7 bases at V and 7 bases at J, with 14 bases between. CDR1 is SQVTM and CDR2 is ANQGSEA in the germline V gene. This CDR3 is CSASLTGEQYF. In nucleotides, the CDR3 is TGCAGCGCTTCTCTCACCGGGGAGCAGTACTTC.

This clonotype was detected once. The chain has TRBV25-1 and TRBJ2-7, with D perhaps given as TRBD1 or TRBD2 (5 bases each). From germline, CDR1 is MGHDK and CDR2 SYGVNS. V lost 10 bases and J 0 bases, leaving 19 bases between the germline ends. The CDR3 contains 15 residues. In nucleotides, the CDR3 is TGTGCCACCAATGCCGGCACTAGGGGCTCCTACGAGCAGTACTTC. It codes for CATNAGTRGSYEQYF.

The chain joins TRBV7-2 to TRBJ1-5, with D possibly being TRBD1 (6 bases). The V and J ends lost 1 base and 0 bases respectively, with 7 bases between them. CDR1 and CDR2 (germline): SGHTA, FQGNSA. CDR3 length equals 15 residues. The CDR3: CASSLGGHSNQPQHF. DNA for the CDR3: TGTGCCAGCAGCTTAGGGGGACATAGCAATCAGCCCCAGCATTTT.

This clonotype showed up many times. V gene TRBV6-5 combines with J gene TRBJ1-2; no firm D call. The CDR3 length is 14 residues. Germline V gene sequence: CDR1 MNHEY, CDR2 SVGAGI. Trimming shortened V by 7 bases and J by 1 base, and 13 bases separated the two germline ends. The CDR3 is CASTRGQNNYGYTF. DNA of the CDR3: TGTGCCAGCACTAGAGGGCAAAATAACTATGGCTACACCTTC.

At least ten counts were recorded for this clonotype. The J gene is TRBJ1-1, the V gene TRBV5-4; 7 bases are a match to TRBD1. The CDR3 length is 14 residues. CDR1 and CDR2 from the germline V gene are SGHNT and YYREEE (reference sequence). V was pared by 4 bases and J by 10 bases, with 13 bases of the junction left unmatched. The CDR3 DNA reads TGTGCCAGCAGCCTGGACAGGCTCCCGCGCGCAGCTTTCTTT. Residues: CASSLDRLPRAAFF.